One sample yielded the 10 T cell receptor beta chains listed below, sequenced in a study of blood T cell repertoires in COVID-19 (dated by TCRdb to 2018 to 2021). Library preparation was by the immunoSEQ multiplex PCR assay. The clones in this table, taken by TCRdb from immuneACCESS, are in-frame only. Not every clone is retained; where verified, under half of the shortfall comes from an unresolved V gene, and the cause of the rest is unknown. This sample lists about 120,000 clones; approximately 82% were detected once. The ten largest clones add up to roughly 7.1% of the sample. The material sequenced was peripheral blood. The receptor source for this set is an older man with active or convalescent COVID-19.

Written as DNA, the CDR3 is TGTGCCAGCAGCCCCTTGCCCCAGGGTGATACGCAGTATTTT. The encoded protein is CASSPLPQGDTQYF. The chain recombines TRBV9 with TRBJ2-3; tentative D call: TRBD1 (5 bases). Germline values: CDR1 SGDLS, CDR2 YYNGEE. The CDR3 runs 14 residues. Trimming left V 4 bases short and J 6 bases short, with 15 bases between.

A remark on this clone: This specimen includes other DNA sequences encoding the same CDR3. The chain couples TRBV19 to TRBJ2-2; 8 nucleotides align to TRBD2. Trimming cost V 4 bases and J 6 bases; bases outside gene matches: 10. Per germline, CDR1 LNHDA and CDR2 SQIVND (reference sequence). The CDR3 runs 16 residues. The CDR3 reads CASSTRGGLAAGELFF. In DNA form, the CDR3 reads TGTGCCAGTAGTACCCGGGGGGGACTGGCGGCCGGGGAGCTGTTTTTT.

The V call is TRBV6-2 or TRBV6-3, the J call TRBJ1-1; D is uncertain. This CDR3 has 11 residues. The V gene lost 6 bases and the J gene lost 7 bases, with 9 bases spanning the gap. The germline V gene has CDR1 MNHEY and CDR2 SVGEGT. CDR3: CASSERVEAFF. The CDR3 DNA reads TGTGCCAGCAGCGAGCGGGTTGAAGCTTTCTTT.

This clone turned up a few times. This chain connects TRBV6-4 to TRBJ1-6, with 7 nucleotides matching TRBD1. Germline lookup yields CDR1 MRHNA and CDR2 SNTAGT. CDR3 length: 15 residues. V was pared by 11 bases and J by 5 bases, with 12 bases of the junction left unmatched. As DNA, the CDR3 is TGTGCCGGGAAAGACAGGGAAGTCAATAATTCACCCCTCCACTTT. This gives the protein CAGKDREVNNSPLHF.

The V gene is TRBV5-8, the J gene TRBJ2-1, with D perhaps TRBD2 (7 bases). Deletions cut 2 bases from V and 2 bases from J, with 11 bases between. This CDR3 comprises 15 residues. Germline V lookup: CDR1 SGHTS, CDR2 YDEGEE. CDR3 nucleotides: TGTGCCAGCAGCTTTTGGGGGGGGCCCTACAATGAGCAGTTCTTC. It is translated as CASSFWGGPYNEQFF.

This chain joins TRBV7-9 and TRBJ2-1; TRBD2 aligns across 11 bases. The V gene end was trimmed by 5 bases and the J gene end by 13 bases; junction bases not matched to a gene: 13. CDR1 SEHNR and CDR2 FQNEAQ come from the germline V gene (reference sequence). This CDR3 is built from 15 residues. CDR3 DNA sequence: TGTGCCAGCAGCCCAAGGACTAGCGGGCGAAGAGAACAGTTCTTC. Translation: CASSPRTSGRREQFF.

The count of this clone is one. The chain uses TRBV3-1 (or the pseudogene TRBV3-2) and TRBJ2-5; 8 bases map to TRBD2. This CDR3 region has 17 residues. Germline values: CDR1 LGHDT, CDR2 YNNKEL (reference sequence). V shed 0 bases and J 5 bases; nucleotides not matched to a gene: 11. The CDR3 region has the DNA TGTGCCAGCAGCCAAGAAAAGCGGGGGATCCCGTTGGAGACCCAGTACTTC. It yields the protein CASSQEKRGIPLETQYF.

This clone turned up a few times. This chain connects TRBV18 to TRBJ2-7; no reliable D call. Germline V lookup: CDR1 KGHSH, CDR2 LQKENI. CDR3 length: 13 residues. V shed 2 bases and J shed 2 bases, with 7 bases lying between them. CDR3 amino acids: CASSPSSAYEQYF. The CDR3 DNA reads as TGTGCCAGCTCACCATCCTCGGCCTACGAGCAGTACTTC.

This chain links TRBV11-3 with TRBJ2-7, with TRBD1 matching over 8 bases. V trimming: 0 bases; J trimming: 4 bases; junction bases outside the gene matches: 5. This CDR3 is 15 amino acids long. In germline, CDR1 is SGHNT, CDR2 YENEEA. The CDR3 protein is CASSLDLNRGYEQYF. The CDR3 region has the DNA TGTGCCAGCAGCTTAGATCTGAACAGGGGGTACGAGCAGTACTTC.

The rearrangement uses TRBV4-1 and TRBJ1-2, with D possibly being TRBD1 (6 bases). Trimming left V 4 bases short and J 4 bases short, with 16 bases between. The V gene's germline CDR1 is MGHRA and CDR2 YSYEKL. The CDR3 length is 15 residues. The CDR3 region has the DNA TGCGCCAGCAGCCCGGACAGACGGGCCCTCTATGGCTACACCTTC. As protein: CASSPDRRALYGYTF.